A single sample is the source of the 25 T cell receptor beta chains below, sequenced in a study of T cell responses to AZD1222 COVID-19 vaccine. Some clones are missing from TCRdb's copy, which holds only in-frame ones; the method was immunoSEQ multiplex PCR. The sample yields about 60,000 clones, about 80% seen once. The sequencing here drew on peripheral blood, taken 28 days after the second AZD1222 dose. These receptors all come from an adult who received the AZD1222 COVID-19 vaccine.

This chain connects TRBV5-5 to TRBJ2-3; D remains ambiguous. Germline V lookup: CDR1 SGHKS, CDR2 YYEKEE (reference sequence). This CDR3 comprises 17 residues. The V gene lost 4 bases and the J gene lost 4 bases, with 22 bases spanning the gap. CDR3 nucleotide sequence: TGTGCCAGCAGCCCCCGCGGCCTAGGGTCAGTGGCAGATACGCAGTATTTT. It encodes CASSPRGLGSVADTQYF.

For the CDR3, the DNA is TGCAGCGTTCTACAGAGTAGCAATCAGCCCCAGCATTTT. Encoded protein: CSVLQSSNQPQHF. The chain employs TRBV29-1 and TRBJ1-5; D unresolved. V was shortened by 5 bases and J by 0 bases, with 8 bases between the two germline ends. CDR1 and CDR2 (germline): SQVTM, ANQGSEA. The CDR3 runs 13 residues.

The chain employs TRBV2 and TRBJ1-1, with 7 bases that match TRBD1. Germline CDR1 SNHLY, CDR2 FYNNEI. The CDR3 is 10 amino acids. Trimming at V came to 8 bases and at J to 11 bases, leaving 5 bases not matched to a gene. CDR3 sequence (DNA): TGTGCCAGCCAGGGGGATTTGGCTTTCTTT. This encodes CASQGDLAFF.

The CDR3 nucleotides are TGTGCCAGTAGTATTGGGATGACAGGGGGAATCGGTGATGAAAAACTGTTTTTT. This gives the protein CASSIGMTGGIGDEKLFF. The chain carries TRBV19 and TRBJ1-4, with 9 positions matching TRBD1. CDR3 length: 18 residues. V was pared by 3 bases and J by 6 bases, with 14 bases of the junction left unmatched. Germline CDR1 is LNHDA and CDR2 is SQIVND (reference sequence).

This clone has a handful of counts. The rearrangement uses TRBV11-2 and TRBJ1-2; D gene unclear. This CDR3 contains 16 residues. Germline CDR1 SGHAT, CDR2 FQNNGV. V was trimmed by 1 base and J by 2 bases, leaving 14 bases between them. For the CDR3, the DNA is TGTGCCAGCAGCTTAGGTACCCCGGCTACGAACTATGGCTACACCTTC. Its protein is CASSLGTPATNYGYTF.

The chain joins TRBV6-5 to TRBJ2-7; D remains ambiguous. Trimming shortened V by 4 bases and J by 4 bases, and 11 bases separated the two germline ends. The CDR3 sequence is 13 residues long. Looked up from germline, CDR1 is MNHEY and CDR2 is SVGAGI. The DNA of the CDR3 is TGTGCCAGCAGTTCCCGAGAGACGTACGAGCAGTACTTC. Its protein is CASSSRETYEQYF.

This chain joins TRBV19 and TRBJ1-2; the match to TRBD1 covers 9 bases. The germline CDR1 and CDR2 sequences are LNHDA and SQIVND (reference sequence). V shed 7 bases and J 6 bases; nucleotides not matched to a gene: 9. The CDR3 contains 14 residues. The CDR3 protein is CASTSSGQGDGYTF. DNA for the CDR3: TGTGCCAGTACCTCCTCGGGACAGGGCGATGGCTACACCTTC.

The chain joins TRBV4-3 to TRBJ1-2; TRBD1 is a possible D gene (6 bases). V was pared by 0 bases and J by 3 bases, with 23 bases between. Germline CDR1 reads LGHNA; CDR2 reads YSLEER. This CDR3 has 19 amino acids. DNA for the CDR3: TGCGCCAGCAGCCAAGATAGGGTCGATCGGGGGGCGCATCACTATGGCTACACCTTC. It encodes CASSQDRVDRGAHHYGYTF.

This chain uses TRBV5-6 with TRBJ1-2; D is ambiguous. CDR3 length: 13 residues. V was clipped by 3 bases and J by 5 bases, with 11 bases between them. Germline assignment: CDR1 SGHDT and CDR2 YYEEEE. CDR3 protein: CASSSRRNYGYTF. CDR3 nucleotides: TGTGCCAGCAGCTCTCGACGAAATTATGGCTACACCTTC.

This chain connects TRBV18 to TRBJ2-4; D is possibly TRBD1 or TRBD2 (6 bases each). V lost 5 bases and J lost 8, with 13 bases in between. This CDR3 spans 13 amino acids. CDR1 is KGHSH and CDR2 is LQKENI in the germline V gene. In DNA, the CDR3 is TGTGCCAGCTCAACGAACAGGGAGGACATTCAGTACTTC. As protein: CASSTNREDIQYF.

The V call is TRBV28, the J call TRBJ2-1; a possible D gene is TRBD1 (7 bases). The ends were cut back, 5 bases at V and 1 base at J, with 15 bases in the middle. Germline-derived CDR1 and CDR2 are MDHEN and SYDVKM. CDR3 length: 16 residues. In nucleotides, the CDR3 is TGTGCCAGCAGTCAAGGAGGGGGCCTATCCTACAATGAGCAGTTCTTC. As protein: CASSQGGGLSYNEQFF. Based on the CDR3 plus reference TRBV28 and TRBJ2-1, the full variable domain is DVKVTQSSRYLVKRTGEKVFLECVQDMDHENMFWYRQDPGLGLRLIYFSYDVKMKEKGDIPEGYSVSREKKERFSLILESASTNQTSMYLCASSQGGGLSYNEQFFGPGTRLTVL.

The gene calls are TRBV12-5 and TRBJ1-5; a weak D match, TRBD1 (5 bases). The CDR3 consists of 17 residues. The V end lost 6 bases, the J end lost 1 base, and 19 bases lay between the germline ends. The germline CDR1 and CDR2 sequences are LGHNT and FRNRAP. The chain's CDR3 is CASGSPSQGNSNQPQHF. DNA for the CDR3: TGTGCTAGTGGCTCCCCGTCCCAGGGAAACAGCAATCAGCCCCAGCATTTT.

The V call is TRBV7-3, the J call TRBJ1-2; maybe TRBD1 (6 bases). Germline V gives CDR1 SGHTA, CDR2 FQGTGA. Trimming cost V 5 bases and J 4 bases, with 17 bases left between them. The CDR3 consists of 15 residues. CDR3 sequence reads: CASSPGDTRGYGYTF. Written as DNA, the CDR3 is TGTGCCAGCAGCCCTGGGGACACCAGGGGCTATGGCTACACCTTC.

The chain links TRBV9 to TRBJ2-2, with 8 nucleotides matching TRBD1. Trimming cost V 9 bases and J 8 bases; bases outside gene matches: 9. This CDR3 comprises 13 residues. The germline gives CDR1 SGDLS, CDR2 YYNGEE. The CDR3 DNA reads TGTGCCACCAGGGACAGGCCCCCGGGGGAGCTGTTTTTT. It specifies CATRDRPPGELFF.

The rearrangement uses TRBV3-1 (or the pseudogene TRBV3-2) and TRBJ2-3, with TRBD2 matching over 8 bases. The CDR3 has 18 amino acids. Germline CDR1 is LGHDT and CDR2 is YNNKEL (reference sequence). Trimming took 3 bases from V and 3 from J; bases not matched to a gene: 14. CDR3 residues: CASSQAWAGGLGTDTQYF. CDR3 sequence (DNA): TGTGCCAGCAGCCAGGCCTGGGCGGGGGGATTGGGAACAGATACGCAGTATTTT.

The chain recombines TRBV12-3 or TRBV12-4 with TRBJ1-5; D remains ambiguous. With 3 bases removed from V and 8 bases from J, the gap between germline ends came to 8 bases. The CDR3 spans 12 residues. The CDR3 region is CASSFSTEPQHF. CDR3 coding DNA: TGTGCCAGCAGTTTTTCTACGGAGCCCCAGCATTTT.

The table lists this clone with a few counts. This sequence joins TRBV30 and TRBJ1-5, with TRBD1 as a possible D gene (5 bases). CDR1 GTSNPN and CDR2 SVGIG come from the germline V gene (reference sequence). V dropped 3 bases and J dropped 4 bases, with 16 bases sitting between them. This CDR3 contains 15 residues. The DNA for the CDR3 is TGTGCCTGGAGCCAGGGCCCGGAGGGAAATCAGCCCCAGCATTTT. Translated: CAWSQGPEGNQPQHF.

V gene TRBV24-1 combines with J gene TRBJ2-3; D ambiguous. Deletions cut 1 base from V and 4 bases from J, with 5 bases between. In germline, CDR1 is KGHDR, CDR2 SFDVKD. The CDR3 sequence is 13 residues long. CDR3 nucleotides: TGTGCCACCAGTGATTTCACGGCAGATACGCAGTATTTT. This gives the protein CATSDFTADTQYF.

The rearrangement links TRBV12-5 to TRBJ1-1, with 8 bases fitting TRBD1. Unmatched junction bases numbered 1, after V lost 3 bases and J lost 4 bases. The CDR3 has 13 amino acids. Germline loops: CDR1 LGHNT, CDR2 FRNRAP. The CDR3 loop is CASGLTGGTEAFF. CDR3 nucleotide sequence: TGTGCTAGTGGTTTAACAGGGGGCACTGAAGCTTTCTTT.

V and J are TRBV5-5 and TRBJ2-4, with D possibly being TRBD2 (5 bases). Germline V gives CDR1 SGHKS, CDR2 YYEKEE (reference sequence). V gave up 3 bases and J gave up 0 bases, with 19 bases separating them. The CDR3 runs 18 residues. CDR3 region: CASSSSLLGGLAKNIQYF. CDR3 DNA sequence: TGTGCCAGCAGCTCGTCCCTCCTAGGCGGGTTAGCCAAAAACATTCAGTACTTC.

The chain carries TRBV28 and TRBJ1-5; D gene ambiguous. The CDR3 has 12 amino acids. V lost 8 bases and J 8 bases, leaving 13 bases between the germline ends. Germline V gene sequence: CDR1 MDHEN, CDR2 SYDVKM. CDR3 protein: CASEARYEPQHF. In DNA, the CDR3 is TGTGCCAGCGAGGCTCGATACGAGCCCCAGCATTTT.

The chain joins TRBV11-3 to TRBJ2-7; TRBD1 matches at 10 bases. V lost 5 bases, J lost 3 bases, and 4 bases stayed unmatched. This CDR3 is 14 amino acids long. CDR1 and CDR2 (germline): SGHNT, YENEEA. CDR3 coding DNA: TGTGCCAGCAGCCCGACAGGGGGCGGCTACGAGCAGTACTTC. Protein product: CASSPTGGGYEQYF. The whole variable domain, filled in from reference TRBV11-3 and TRBJ2-7, reads EAGVVQSPRYKIIEKKQPVAFWCNPISGHNTLYWYLQNLGQGPELLIRYENEEAVDDSQLPKDRFSAERLKGVDSTLKIQPAELGDSAVYLCASSPTGGGYEQYFGPGTRLTVT.

This chain connects TRBV18 to TRBJ1-2; D gene unclear. The germline CDR1 and CDR2 sequences are KGHSH and LQKENI. The CDR3 contains 14 residues. Trimming pared 2 bases from V and 8 bases from J, leaving 15 bases between. CDR3 loop: CASSPGNLQSGYTF. CDR3 DNA sequence: TGTGCCAGCTCACCAGGGAACTTGCAAAGCGGCTACACCTTC.

To note about this clone: At one end the junction does not follow the germline gene, possibly because of a read error. The gene calls are TRBV6-7 and TRBJ1-2; 9 bases agree with TRBD1. TRBV6-7 is assigned to the ORF class and has an uncertain function. The CDR3 length is 21 residues. The chain's CDR3 is CAGSYSYSNRDREGLEYGYTF. The CDR3 nucleotides are TGTGCCGGCAGTTACTCGTACTCAAACCGGGACAGGGAAGGGCTGGAATATGGCTACACCTTC.

The chain is built from TRBV7-8 and TRBJ1-2, with D possibly TRBD1 on 5 matching bases. CDR3 length: 15 residues. Germline lookup yields CDR1 SGHVS and CDR2 FQNEAQ. V gave up 1 base and J gave up 2 bases, with 11 bases separating them. CDR3 region: CASSLVPGLNYGYTF. The CDR3 DNA sequence: TGTGCCAGCAGCTTAGTGCCAGGGTTAAACTATGGCTACACCTTC. Drawing the rest from reference TRBV7-8 and TRBJ1-2, the complete variable domain is GAGVSQSPRYKVAKRGQDVALRCDPISGHVSLFWYQQALGQGPEFLTYFQNEAQLDKSGLPSDRFFAERPEGSVSTLKIQRTQQEDSAVYLCASSLVPGLNYGYTFGSGTRLTVV.